This T cell receptor (beta chain) emerged from a study of shared clonotypes between healthy human individuals. Concerning this clone itself: Its antigen is unknown.

Trimming stripped 5 bases from V and 0 bases from J, with 14 bases between. Germline CDR1 reads SGHVS; CDR2 reads FNYEAQ. The CDR3 length is 16 residues. Whole-study results and caveats: Shared across several donors were around 5% of the naive CD4 clonotypes. Generally, estimated richness proved larger in naive subsets than it did in memory subsets.

Assay used: immunoSEQ multiplex PCR; TCRdb lists only in-frame clones, some missing. The table shows 630,000 or so clones, with roughly 98% occurring only once. Naive CD8 cells lacked CD45RO and underwent positive selection for CCR7, leaving out terminally differentiated effector memory CD45RA+ cells. The chain couples TRBV7-6 to TRBJ2-1; D might be TRBD2 (6 bases). The source is a young man in good health. The sequencing input was naive CD8+ T cells sorted from blood. The CDR3 loop is CASSPGTVSSYNEQFF. DNA of the CDR3: TGTGCCAGCAGCCCGGGGACTGTTAGCTCCTACAATGAGCAGTTCTTC. Based on the CDR3 plus reference TRBV7-6 and TRBJ2-1, the full variable domain is GAGVSQSPRYKVTKRGQDVALRCDPISGHVSLYWYRQALGQGPEFLTYFNYEAQQDKSGLPNDRFSAERPEGSISTLTIQRTEQRDSAMYRCASSPGTVSSYNEQFFGPGTRLTVL.